This T cell receptor beta chain was sequenced during a study of T cells in Graves' hyperthyroidism and ophthalmopathy (dated by TCRdb to between 2018 and 2020). A note on the overall study: Peripheral blood samples were taken at initial diagnosis, before any treatment was given. In addition, the study compared T-cell repertoires in thyroid tissue and in blood from several Graves' hyperthyroidism patients. After blood sampling, hyperthyroidism patients were treated with methimazole at a starting dose of 30 mg daily, and ophthalmopathy patients were treated with high-dose intravenous methylprednisolone. An independent validation cohort of around 19 hyperthyroidism patients and approximately 15 patients who later progressed to ophthalmopathy tested prospective prediction of ophthalmopathy. The paper describes TCR Vbeta CDR3 sequencing of 135 peripheral blood samples, made up of around 41 ophthalmopathy patients, roughly 80 hyperthyroidism patients and roughly 17 progressor patients. The 100 discovery patients were randomly split 7:3 into training and test sets. TCR V-J signatures able to tell the groups apart were searched for in a discovery cohort of 95 to 100 patients, of whom around 42 had Graves' ophthalmopathy and roughly 57 had stable Graves' hyperthyroidism. Results the study describes overall, beyond this receptor: Ophthalmopathy was separated from stable hyperthyroidism by a 13 V-J signature model, with over 85% sensitivity and about 81% specificity obtained in cross-validation and 80%/75% obtained in testing. Sample size was not statistically predetermined, and blinding of investigators to group allocation was not performed. In validation, the model predicted progression to ophthalmopathy with around 71% sensitivity and roughly 72% specificity, a median of around six months before onset. Most expanded thyroid clonotypes (frequency above 0.001) were also detected in blood, a finding suggesting that blood repertoires may reflect thyroid immune responses.

Amplification of TCR beta CDR3 regions was carried out from RNA transcripts. A first-round RT-PCR of the TCR CDR3 used the HTBI primer set with the Qiagen OneStep RT-PCR kit. Libraries were constructed in a second round of multiplex PCR, after which size selection and purification were performed. Paired-end sequencing of the libraries was performed with 100 bp reads on an Illumina HiSeq2000. Turning to the authors' computational methods: Raw data were processed with SOAPnuke, discarding reads with adapters, uncalled bases, mean Phred below 15, or no exact constant-primer or identifier match. COPE v1.2.5 was used to merge high-quality paired reads, and clonotypes were defined as unique nucleotide sequences. Clonotypes were aligned to IMGT TRBV, TRBD and TRBJ reference segments using MiTCR v1.1. Analysis was restricted to V-J combinations with a frequency above 0.0001, which covered 99.2% of repertoires. A TCS score was defined as the ratio of F50 (clonal expansion) to E x V (chaos), with BLOSUM62-based TCRdist applied between CDR3 peptides within each V-J. Welch's t-statistics and random forest reduced approximately 520 V-J features to roughly 13, which were used in a naive Bayes classifier (R e1071). TCRdb handled the public reads itself, with Q25 trimming in fastp and clone calling in MiXCR, and kept productive beta chains. Identical CDR3 protein sequences are pooled into one entry, listed with their most common genes and DNA. Clone size and V and J calls follow TCRdb, not the original study. Counted in this sample were about 380,000 distinct CDR3 sequences; 15% to 20% of them appeared once. Of the sample, roughly two fifths falls within the top ten clones.

Ophthalmopathy patients had moderately to severely active disease, with a Clinical Activity Score of 3 or more, a NOSPECS grade of 4 or more, and a disease duration of less than 3 months. Patients with uncontrolled infections, other autoimmune diseases, pregnancy or lactation were excluded. Diagnoses were established on the basis of clinical symptoms, serum thyroxine and TRAb, thyroid ultrasound, and orbital computed tomography. PBMCs were isolated from 7.5 to 10 ml of fresh peripheral blood by Ficoll-Paque density gradient centrifugation. Total RNA was extracted using Trizol reagent, and RNA quality was assessed on an Agilent 2100 Bioanalyzer. Ten or more counts support this clonotype. Its antigen remains undetermined. Nothing much larger sits one base from this clone, and base qualities are not available. The receptor was isolated from a man younger than 35 with Graves' ophthalmopathy. Sequencing input: blood.

The CDR3 protein sequence reads: CASSSPAGNTIYF. DNA sequence: TGTGCCAGCAGCTCCCCAGCTGGAAACACCATATATTTT. The chain couples TRBV7-8 to TRBJ1-3, with no reliable assignment of the D segment. V is cut by 4 bases and J by 2 bases, and the space between the germline ends is 6 bases. Looking up the germline V gene yields CDR1 SGHVS and CDR2 FQNEAQ. There are 13 amino acids in the CDR3, from cysteine to phenylalanine inclusive. The kept DNA is CDR3 alone, 39 bases in frame from the first base.